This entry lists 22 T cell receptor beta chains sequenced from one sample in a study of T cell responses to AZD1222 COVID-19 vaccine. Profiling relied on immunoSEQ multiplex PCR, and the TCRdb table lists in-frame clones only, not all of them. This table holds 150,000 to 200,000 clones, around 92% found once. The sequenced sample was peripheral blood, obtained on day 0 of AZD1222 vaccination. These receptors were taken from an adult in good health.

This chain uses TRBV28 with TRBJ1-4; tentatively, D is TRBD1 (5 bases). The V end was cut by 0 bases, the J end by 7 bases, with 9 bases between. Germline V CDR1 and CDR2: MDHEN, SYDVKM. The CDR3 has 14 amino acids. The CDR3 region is CASSLWGVGEKLFF. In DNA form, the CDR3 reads TGTGCCAGCAGTTTATGGGGGGTTGGTGAAAAACTGTTTTTT.

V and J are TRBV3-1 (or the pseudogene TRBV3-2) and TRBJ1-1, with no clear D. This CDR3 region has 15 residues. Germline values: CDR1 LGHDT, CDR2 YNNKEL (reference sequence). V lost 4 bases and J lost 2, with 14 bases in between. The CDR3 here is CASSLWAAGNTEAFF. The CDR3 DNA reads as TGTGCCAGCAGCCTCTGGGCTGCAGGAAACACTGAAGCTTTCTTT.

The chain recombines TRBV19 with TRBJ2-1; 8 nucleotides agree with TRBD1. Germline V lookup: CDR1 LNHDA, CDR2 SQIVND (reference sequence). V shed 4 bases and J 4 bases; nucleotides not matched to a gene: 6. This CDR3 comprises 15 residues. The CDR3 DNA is TGTGCCAGTAGTAGGACTCGGGACAGGTACAATGAGCAGTTCTTC. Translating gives CASSRTRDRYNEQFF.

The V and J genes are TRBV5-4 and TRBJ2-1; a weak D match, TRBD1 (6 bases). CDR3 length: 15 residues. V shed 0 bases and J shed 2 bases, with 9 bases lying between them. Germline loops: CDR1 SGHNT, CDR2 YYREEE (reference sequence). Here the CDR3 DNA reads TGTGCCAGCAGCTTGGAGGGGACACCCTACAATGAGCAGTTCTTC. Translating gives CASSLEGTPYNEQFF.

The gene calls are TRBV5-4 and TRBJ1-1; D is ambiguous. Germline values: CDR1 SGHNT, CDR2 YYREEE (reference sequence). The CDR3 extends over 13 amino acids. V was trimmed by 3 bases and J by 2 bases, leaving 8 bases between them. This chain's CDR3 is CASSYGSNTEAFF. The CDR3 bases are TGTGCCAGCAGCTACGGGAGCAACACTGAAGCTTTCTTT.

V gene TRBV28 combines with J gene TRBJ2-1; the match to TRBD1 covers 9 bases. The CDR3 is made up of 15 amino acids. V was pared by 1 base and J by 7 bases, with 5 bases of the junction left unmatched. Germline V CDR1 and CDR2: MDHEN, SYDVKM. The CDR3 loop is CASSLYGTGKNEQFF. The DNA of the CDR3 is TGTGCCAGCAGTTTATACGGGACAGGGAAGAATGAGCAGTTCTTC.

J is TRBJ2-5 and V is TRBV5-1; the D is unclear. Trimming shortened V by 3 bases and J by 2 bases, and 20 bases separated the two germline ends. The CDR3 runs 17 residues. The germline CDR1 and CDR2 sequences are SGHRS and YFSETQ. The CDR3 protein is CASSSTSGTWGQETQYF. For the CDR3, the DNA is TGCGCCAGCAGCTCGACGTCCGGTACCTGGGGTCAAGAGACCCAGTACTTC.

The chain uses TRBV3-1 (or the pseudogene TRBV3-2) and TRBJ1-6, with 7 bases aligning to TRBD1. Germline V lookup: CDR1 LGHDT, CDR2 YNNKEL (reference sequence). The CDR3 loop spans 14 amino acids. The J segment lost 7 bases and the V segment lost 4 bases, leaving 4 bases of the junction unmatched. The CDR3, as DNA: TGTGCCAGCAGCCTACCGGGACAGAATTCACCCCTCCACTTT. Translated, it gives CASSLPGQNSPLHF.

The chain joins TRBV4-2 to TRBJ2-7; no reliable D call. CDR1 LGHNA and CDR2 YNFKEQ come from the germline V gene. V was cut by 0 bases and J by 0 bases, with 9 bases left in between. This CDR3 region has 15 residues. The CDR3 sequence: CASSQDLSISYEQYF. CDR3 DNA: TGTGCCAGCAGCCAAGATTTATCGATCTCCTACGAGCAGTACTTC.

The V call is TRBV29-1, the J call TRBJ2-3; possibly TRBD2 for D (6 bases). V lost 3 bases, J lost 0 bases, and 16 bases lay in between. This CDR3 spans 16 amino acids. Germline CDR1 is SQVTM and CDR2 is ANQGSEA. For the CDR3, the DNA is TGCAGCGTTGATTTGGGACTTTCCTTGAGCACAGATACGCAGTATTTT. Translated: CSVDLGLSLSTDTQYF.

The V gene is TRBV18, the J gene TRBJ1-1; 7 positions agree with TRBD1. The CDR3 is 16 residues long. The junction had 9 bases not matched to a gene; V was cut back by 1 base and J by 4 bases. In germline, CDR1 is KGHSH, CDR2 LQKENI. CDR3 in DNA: TGTGCCAGCTCACCACTCCAGGGGGGTGAGGGCACTGAAGCTTTCTTT. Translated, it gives CASSPLQGGEGTEAFF.

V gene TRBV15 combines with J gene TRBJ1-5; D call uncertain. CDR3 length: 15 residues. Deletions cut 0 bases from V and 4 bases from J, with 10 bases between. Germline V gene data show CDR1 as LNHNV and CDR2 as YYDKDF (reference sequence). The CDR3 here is CATSRDPWNNQPQHF. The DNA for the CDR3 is TGTGCCACCAGCAGAGACCCGTGGAATAATCAGCCCCAGCATTTT.

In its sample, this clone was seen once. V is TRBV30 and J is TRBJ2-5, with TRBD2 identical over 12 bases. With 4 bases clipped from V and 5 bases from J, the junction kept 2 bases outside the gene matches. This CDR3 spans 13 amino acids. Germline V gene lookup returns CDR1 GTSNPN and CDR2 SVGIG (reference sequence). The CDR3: CAWTSGRAETQYF. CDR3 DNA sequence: TGTGCCTGGACTAGCGGGAGGGCCGAGACCCAGTACTTC.

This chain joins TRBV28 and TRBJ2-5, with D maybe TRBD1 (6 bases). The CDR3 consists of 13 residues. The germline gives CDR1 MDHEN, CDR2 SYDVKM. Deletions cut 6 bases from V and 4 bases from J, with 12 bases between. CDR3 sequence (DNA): TGTGCCAGCAGGGGGGCTGCGGGAGAGACCCAGTACTTC. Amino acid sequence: CASRGAAGETQYF. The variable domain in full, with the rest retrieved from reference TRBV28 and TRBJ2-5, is DVKVTQSSRYLVKRTGEKVFLECVQDMDHENMFWYRQDPGLGLRLIYFSYDVKMKEKGDIPEGYSVSREKKERFSLILESASTNQTSMYLCASRGAAGETQYFGPGTRLLVL.

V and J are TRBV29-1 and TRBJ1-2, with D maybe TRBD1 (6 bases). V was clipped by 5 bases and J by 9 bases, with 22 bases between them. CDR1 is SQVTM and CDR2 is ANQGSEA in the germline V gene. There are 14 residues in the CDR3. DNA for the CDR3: TGCAGCGTTCCCCCCGAGGCCCAGGGGCAGAGCTACACCTTC. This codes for CSVPPEAQGQSYTF.

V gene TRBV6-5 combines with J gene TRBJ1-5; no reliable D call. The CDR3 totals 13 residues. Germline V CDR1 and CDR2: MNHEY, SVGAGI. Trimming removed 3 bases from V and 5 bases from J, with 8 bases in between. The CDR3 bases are TGTGCCAGCAGTTATTGGGTCGATCAGCCCCAGCATTTT. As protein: CASSYWVDQPQHF.

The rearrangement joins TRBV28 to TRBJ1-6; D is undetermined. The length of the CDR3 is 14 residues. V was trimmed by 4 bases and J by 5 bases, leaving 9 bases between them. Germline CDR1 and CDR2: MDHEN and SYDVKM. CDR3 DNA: TGTGCCAGCAGTTCCTACATAGATAATTCACCCCTCCACTTT. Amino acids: CASSSYIDNSPLHF.

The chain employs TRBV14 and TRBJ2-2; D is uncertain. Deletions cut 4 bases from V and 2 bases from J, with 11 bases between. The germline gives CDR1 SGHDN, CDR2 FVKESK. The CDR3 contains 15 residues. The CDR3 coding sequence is TGTGCCAGCAGCCGCCACTTAATTAACACCGGGGAGCTGTTTTTT. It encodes CASSRHLINTGELFF.

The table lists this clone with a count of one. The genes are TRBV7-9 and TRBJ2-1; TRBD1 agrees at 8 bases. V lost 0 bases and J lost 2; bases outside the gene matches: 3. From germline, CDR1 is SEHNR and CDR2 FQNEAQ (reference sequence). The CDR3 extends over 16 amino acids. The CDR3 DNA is TGTGCCAGCAGCTTAGCCGGGACAGGTCCCTACAATGAGCAGTTCTTC. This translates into CASSLAGTGPYNEQFF.

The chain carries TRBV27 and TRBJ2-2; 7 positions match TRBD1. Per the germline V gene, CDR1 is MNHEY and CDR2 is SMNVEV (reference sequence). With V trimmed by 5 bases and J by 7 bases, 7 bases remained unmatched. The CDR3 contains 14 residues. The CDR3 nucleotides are TGTGCCAGCAGTCCTACGACAGGGTTCGGGGAGCTGTTTTTT. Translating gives CASSPTTGFGELFF.

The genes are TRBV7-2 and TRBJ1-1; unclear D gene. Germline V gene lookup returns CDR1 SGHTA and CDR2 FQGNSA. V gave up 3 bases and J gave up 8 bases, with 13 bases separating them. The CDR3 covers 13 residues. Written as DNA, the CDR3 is TGTGCCAGCAGCTTTAGGTGGGCGGGGGAAGCTTTCTTT. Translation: CASSFRWAGEAFF. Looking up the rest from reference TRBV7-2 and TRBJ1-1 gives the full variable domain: GAGVSQSPSNKVTEKGKDVELRCDPISGHTALYWYRQSLGQGLEFLIYFQGNSAPDKSGLPSDRFSAERTGGSVSTLTIQRTQQEDSAVYLCASSFRWAGEAFFGQGTRLTVV.

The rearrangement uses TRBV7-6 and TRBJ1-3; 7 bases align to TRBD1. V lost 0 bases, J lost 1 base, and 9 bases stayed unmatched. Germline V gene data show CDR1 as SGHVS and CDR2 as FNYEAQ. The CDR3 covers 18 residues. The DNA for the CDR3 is TGTGCCAGCAGCTTAGCGCTCCCCGGGACAGTGTCTGGAAACACCATATATTTT. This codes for CASSLALPGTVSGNTIYF.